Detailed here is one TCR beta chain. Its antigen remains unknown. Germline trimming cut 7 bases from V and 4 bases from J; bases unmatched to any gene: 6. This CDR3 region has 15 residues. Germline V gene data show CDR1 as MDHEN and CDR2 as SYDVKM. Some clones are missing from TCRdb's copy, which holds only in-frame ones; the method was immunoSEQ multiplex PCR. The repertoire holds 1 million to 1.2 million clones, with approximately 77% as singletons. These data belong to a study of shared clonotypes between healthy human individuals. Study in general: There were three CD4 naive, three CD4 memory, two CD8 naive and one CD8 memory plates per donor. Study outcomes and limitations: Clonotypes not shared had lower generation probabilities than those common to all four donors.

The sequence was collected from a man aged 18-30 years in good health. Some clones in this sample may be carry-over from other donors' samples. This chain connects TRBV28 to TRBJ2-2, with 10 bases that match TRBD1. What was sequenced was memory CD4+ T cells from PBMCs. Subset meaning: CD45RA-negative fraction. CDR3 DNA sequence: TGTGCCAGCACGTCGGGACAGGGGAGCACCGGGGAGCTGTTTTTT. It yields the protein CASTSGQGSTGELFF.